This T cell receptor beta chain was sequenced in a study of cytomegalovirus exposure and HLA in healthy donors (dated by TCRdb to 2015 to 2018). In terms of the full investigation: According to an earlier analysis of 550 to 750 of the donors, some 170 million T cells yielded 95 million to 140 million unique TCR beta sequences and approximately 300 Gb of sequence data. An early release covering just under 650 HLA-typed donors comprised about 300 gigabases of sequencing data and tens of millions of unique TCR sequences. The genetic ancestry cluster associated with self-reported Caucasian donors included roughly four fifths of the 300 to 450 genotyped donors. The study aimed to test whether cataloging public T cell receptors could reveal signatures of past pathogen exposure. The T cell repertoires of 666 subjects were profiled by immunosequencing and related to cytomegalovirus serostatus. In addition to the first cohort of approximately 670 subjects, a separate validation cohort of 100 to 150 different subjects was used. To predict cytomegalovirus infection status, the study combined high-throughput TCR immunosequencing, statistical association of individual TCRs with disease status, and machine learning. To study patterns of TCR occurrence, a later analysis re-analyzed previously published TCR beta repertoires from 500 to 850 donors and added high-resolution HLA genotyping. Rather than drawing on any new phenotypic data, the later analysis identified candidate immune exposures from TCR beta sequences and the way those sequences occurred across donors. An earlier analysis of about 620 of the donors applied high-throughput TCR beta sequencing to assess whether each TCR beta V gene segment acted as functional or pseudogenic. Donor age, sex, ethnicity and CMV serostatus were compiled alongside the repertoire data. Genome-wide SNP genotypes for about 65% of the roughly 670 donors were used in a later genetic analysis, which treated that subset as a discovery cohort. Every repertoire in the discovery cohort had been generated on one and the same sequencing platform. HLA typing covered class I and class II loci at four-digit resolution. Typing coverage varied by locus: roughly 629-630 donors for A, B, C, DRB1 and DQB1; approximately 520 for DQA1; over 600 for DPA1; 400 to 480 for DPB1. Because of strong linkage in the cohort, roughly five DR-DQ haplotypes were treated as single units for association and clustering. Among about 390 genotyped donors of the cohort, an average of approximately 240,000 unique TCR beta nucleotide sequences were sequenced per donor, roughly 18% of them non-productive. What the research found in general, with its limitations: A few of the identified cytomegalovirus-associated TCR beta chains were confirmed in vitro to be specific for cytomegalovirus antigens. The earlier analysis of approximately 540 of the donors excluded roughly 17 rarely observed V segments, including chromosome 9 orphons, because counts were too low. CMV serostatus was the only immune exposure information available for the cohort. A later analysis found that most CMV-associated TCR beta chains appeared HLA-restricted, with HLA associations seemingly driven largely by CMV exposure. Correlated functional status among segregating V segments might be attributable to linkage disequilibrium, but an unknown experimental factor could not be ruled out. Some IMGT-functional V segments, including TRBV6-2 and TRBV6-3, could not be distinguished by the 87-base-pair reads and were therefore excluded. The sequencing pipeline was judged likely to have produced a cluster of highly shared sequence variants as a technical artifact. The study listed 170 or so TCR beta chains as associated with cytomegalovirus. Roughly uniform sequencing depth across donors was assumed in presence/absence analyses, although this assumption may not hold. A later genetic analysis associated a missense DCLRE1C variant with V-gene and J-gene trimming of TCR beta chains, and an independent cohort replicated the association. In a later analysis, the rate of TCR association differed among HLA loci, with DRB1 alleles having the most associated TCRs and HLA-C alleles having the fewest. The authors suggested that the approach could potentially be extended to other disease states and immunological phenotypes. Specific HLA alleles were associated with 15,000 to 20,000 TCR beta sequences at a false discovery rate of 0.05 in a later analysis. Broadly in line with IMGT annotations, most TCR beta V segments showed up in productive rearrangements about 87% or about 30% of the time in an earlier analysis of several hundred of the donors. A later genetic analysis reported fewer N-insertions in productive TCRs among donors in an Asian-associated ancestry cluster than the roughly 620-donor mean. The classifier was reported to diagnose cytomegalovirus status with high specificity and sensitivity in both the original and validation cohorts. Because HLA typing was missing for some donors at each locus, association tests included only the typed subset. In a later analysis, HLA-associated TCR beta chains showed more clonal expansion and lower generation probabilities than non-associated chains that were equally common. Only TCR beta chains were sequenced in this cohort, and the absence of alpha or paired-chain data limited detectable features. A further reported finding was that TCR beta sequences accurately predicted the HLA-A and HLA-B alleles for most subjects in the first cohort. While some public TCRs were present in many individuals, most TCR sequences turned up only very rarely across donors. A later analysis reported that several top co-occurrence clusters appeared linked to parvovirus B19, influenza, CMV and Epstein-Barr virus. When HLA alleles, especially DR and DQ, strongly co-occurred, TCR associations were difficult to assign to individual alleles.

In total, roughly 710 healthy bone marrow donors made up the cohort. At the time of sampling, all cohort members were nominally healthy, though unrecorded immune exposures were likely present. Of the 610 or so cohort members, about 280 had positive CMV serostatus and 350 to 400 had negative CMV serostatus, and CMV serostatus was not recorded for the donor. Every donor gave a peripheral blood sample, and the peripheral blood mononuclear cells from that sample were used for TCR beta sequencing. The Qiagen DNeasy Blood Extraction Kit was used to extract genomic DNA from the blood cell samples. The CDR3 covers 15 residues, taking in both the cysteine and the phenylalanine. Only the CDR3 portion is preserved as DNA: 45 bases, with reading frame beginning at the first base. A distance of 11 bases separates the germline ends of V and J, which lose 2 bases and 2 bases respectively. The germline V gene gives CDR1 as MNHNS and CDR2 as SASEGT.

This clone was counted once. The specificity of this receptor is unknown. It has no much larger one-base neighbor in the sample; base qualities were not kept. Library preparation employed the immunoSEQ multiplex PCR assay. A mixture of 60 forward primers for TCR Vbeta segments and 13 reverse primers for TCR Jbeta segments was used in the multiplex PCR. A multiplex PCR assay on genomic DNA amplified the CDR3 region of rearranged TCR beta genes. On the Illumina HiSeq System, the amplified TCR beta libraries were sequenced as 87-base-pair reads. Processing in the source paper ran as follows. In a later analysis, some 80 million unique TCR beta chains were counted across the 650 to 750 repertoires, and approximately 9.9 million of these chains were shared by at least two donors. A nearest-neighbor algorithm error-corrected the raw reads and collapsed the reads into unique sequences, merging closely related sequences to remove PCR and sequencing errors. V, D and J gene segments were assigned by aligning CDR3 sequences to IMGT reference sequences. For a sequence to be retained, a match of at least six nucleotides was required to both a V gene segment and a J gene segment. A rearrangement counted as productive if the CDR3 had no stop codons and remained in frame with V and J, and every other rearrangement counted as non-productive. CDR3 was defined according to IMGT convention as the region running from the second conserved V-encoded cysteine to the conserved J-encoded phenylalanine. The earlier analysis of 587 of the donors excluded any sequence lacking an unambiguous match to a single V gene segment. In an earlier analysis of several hundred of the donors, a V segment was called functional when productive rearrangements were above 56.7%, and segregating when the standard deviation between donors exceeded 5%. A statistical classification framework was built for diagnosing cytomegalovirus status from the catalog of TCR beta chain sequences. A later analysis assigned V and J genes by comparing TCR nucleotide sequences with IMGT/GENE-DB human TR gene sequences. In a later analysis, CDR3 sequences and most-parsimonious VDJ recombination scenarios were assigned using the TCRdist pipeline. In a later analysis, each TCR beta chain was defined by its CDR3 amino acid sequence together with its V-gene family, and reads without a unique V-gene family were excluded. As a way to deal with suspected cross-contamination and a sequencing artifact, a later analysis dropped 450 to 600 nucleotide sequences that were highly shared and had low generation probability. In a later analysis, a clonal expansion index for each public chain was calculated from normalized within-repertoire ranks of inferred template counts. In a later analysis, generation probabilities were computed using a VDJ recombination model fitted to out-of-frame rearrangements, and the results were checked against IGoR. In a later analysis, hypergeometric tests were used to score TCR-TCR, TCR-HLA and TCR-CMV co-occurrence, with a repertoire-size bias correction applied to TCR pairs. To estimate false discovery rates, a later analysis permuted the HLA or CMV assignments 20 times. In a later analysis, co-occurring TCRs were grouped using DBSCAN, with TCRdist sequence similarity added in when clustering inside HLA-allele-positive subsets. For co-occurrence clustering, repertoires with fewer than 30,000 or more than 120,000 public chains were excluded, along with about five repertoires with anomalous nucleotide sharing. This immuneACCESS table, as held by TCRdb, lists in-frame sequences with V and J called but not all clones. Of the missing ones, under half trace to an unresolved V gene in checked studies; the others have no known cause. The DNA gave D and trimming, while V, J and clone size come from that table. Present in this sample are about 160,000 clones, around 79% of which were seen just once. Roughly 4% of the sample comes from the top ten.

In this chain, TRBV6-1 is recombined with TRBJ2-3; the D gene is perhaps TRBD2, from 6 matching bases. Sequences were obtained from PBMCs. This clonotype originated in a human donor in good health. The bases read TGTGCCAGCAGTGAACGCGCGGGGTCCACAGATACGCAGTATTTT. It specifies CASSERAGSTDTQYF.